Listed below are T cell receptor beta chains from one sample, sequenced in a study of Ad26.COV2.S vaccination and SARS-CoV-2 variants. Clones were read by immunoSEQ multiplex PCR, and TCRdb kept only the in-frame ones, dropping some. The sample shows some 500,000 clones, approximately 89% of them seen only once. Sequencing was performed on peripheral blood, taken in a trial of Ad26.COV2.S vaccine versus placebo. The receptors shown here come from a person between 18 and 60 years old who received the Ad26.COV2.S COVID-19 vaccine or a placebo. CDR3s include the opening cysteine and the closing phenylalanine or tryptophan. A D gene is named only where the DNA matches it firmly. Clone size is stated in some rows and not others, as once, few, many or a class when expanded.

TRBJ1-2 | TRBV7-2 | TRBD1 | . | TGTGCCAGCAGGGATGACAGGGGGCCCCTCTATGGCTACACCTTC | CASRDDRGPLYGYTF
TRBJ1-6 | TRBV5-4 | . | . | TGTGCCAGCAGCTCGGGTGGGAGCCACTATAATTCACCCCTCCACTTT | CASSSGGSHYNSPLHF
TRBJ1-6 | TRBV5-1 | TRBD1 | few | TGCGCCAGCAGCTTGATGACAGGGTCAAATTCACCCCTCCACTTT | CASSLMTGSNSPLHF
TRBJ1-5 | TRBV6-2/TRBV6-3 | TRBD1 | . | TGTGCCAGCAGTTACCCCCATCCTCCGTACAGGGGTTTTCAGCCCCAGCATTTT | CASSYPHPPYRGFQPQHF
TRBJ1-4 | TRBV15 | TRBD1 | . | TGTGCCACCAGCAGAGGACAGGGCGTCAGCGAAAAACTGTTTTTT | CATSRGQGVSEKLFF
TRBJ1-6 | TRBV28 | . | . | TGTGCCAGCCTTGGGGGAATTTATTCACCCCTCCACTTT | CASLGGIYSPLHF
TRBJ1-1 | TRBV5-6 | . | . | TGTGCCAGCAGCTTTGGGGGGGTCGGGGGGCGAAGGATTGGTACTGAAGCTTTCTTT | CASSFGGVGGRRIGTEAFF
TRBJ2-5 | TRBV4-2 | TRBD2 | . | TGTGCCAGCAGCCAGGCGGGGGGGAACCAAGAGACCCAGTACTTC | CASSQAGGNQETQYF
TRBJ2-2 | TRBV3-1/TRBV3-2 | . | . | TGTGCCACCGTGAGCTTCAACACCGGGGAGCTGTTTTTT | CATVSFNTGELFF
TRBJ1-6 | TRBV4-3 | . | . | TGCGCCAGCAGCCCCTTATCTCGAGGGTTTAGCTCCTATAATTCACCCCTCCACTTT | CASSPLSRGFSSYNSPLHF
TRBJ1-4 | TRBV9 | . | . | TGTGCCAGCAGCGTAGGAGGATGGGATGAAAAACTGTTTTTT | CASSVGGWDEKLFF
TRBJ2-1 | TRBV29-1 | TRBD2 | once | TGCAGCGTTGCCCGGGGGGGCGGCAATGAGCAGTTCTTC | CSVARGGGNEQFF
TRBJ1-1 | TRBV30 | . | . | TGTGCCTGGAGTGATTGGGCAGCTAACACTGAAGCTTTCTTT | CAWSDWAANTEAFF
TRBJ1-2 | TRBV6-6 | TRBD1 | . | TGTGCCAGCAGCACAGGGGGGGATGGCTACACCTTC | CASSTGGDGYTF
TRBJ1-3 | TRBV4-3 | . | . | TGCGCCAGCAGCCGGGACCTCTCTGGAAACACCATATATTTT | CASSRDLSGNTIYF
TRBJ1-1 | TRBV5-1 | . | once | TGCGCCAGCAGCTTCATGGTGAACACTGAAGCTTTCTTT | CASSFMVNTEAFF
TRBJ1-1 | TRBV27 | . | . | TGTGCCAGCAGTTTATGGTCGCAGGGTGACACTGAAGCTTTCTTT | CASSLWSQGDTEAFF
TRBJ2-3 | TRBV28 | . | . | TGTGCCAGCAGACGACAGTTGCTTAGCACAGATACGCAGTATTTT | CASRRQLLSTDTQYF
TRBJ2-5 | TRBV5-6 | TRBD2 | once | TGTGCCAGCAGCTTGCGGGCGGGAGAGAAGACCCAGTACTTC | CASSLRAGEKTQYF
TRBJ2-5 | TRBV5-4 | . | . | TGTGCCAGCAGCTTGGGTGGCGCAGAGACCCAGTACTTC | CASSLGGAETQYF
TRBJ1-1 | TRBV18 | . | once | TGTGCCAGCTCACCACAATTATTCCAAGCAGGGAACACTGAAGCTTTCTTT | CASSPQLFQAGNTEAFF
TRBJ1-2 | TRBV27 | TRBD1 | . | TGTGCCAGCAGTCGAAACCGAGGCCCCCTAGACAGGGAATCTCGGGGCTACACCTTC | CASSRNRGPLDRESRGYTF
TRBJ2-4 | TRBV9 | . | . | TGTGCCAGCAGCGTAGGAGGGACAAACAAAAACATTCAGTACTTC | CASSVGGTNKNIQYF
TRBJ2-1 | TRBV9 | TRBD2 | . | TGTGCCAGCAGCGTAGGGGGTAGCGGGGGCCTCTCCTACAATGAGCAGTTCTTC | CASSVGGSGGLSYNEQFF
TRBJ1-6 | TRBV15 | . | few | TGTGCCACCAGCAGAGGGCTTCAGGATAATTCACCCCTCCACTTT | CATSRGLQDNSPLHF
TRBJ2-7 | TRBV9 | TRBD2 | . | TGTGCCAGCAGCCGGGGAGGGAACGGCTACGAGCAGTACTTC | CASSRGGNGYEQYF
TRBJ1-2 | TRBV6-2/TRBV6-3 | . | . | TGTGCCAGCAGTTATGCTAACTATGGCTACACCTTC | CASSYANYGYTF
TRBJ1-1 | TRBV6-4 | . | . | TGTGCCAGAAATACGAGGCACATGAACACTGAAGCTTTCTTT | CARNTRHMNTEAFF
TRBJ1-5 | TRBV18 | . | . | TGTGCCAGCTCACCCACTCAAAATCAGCCCCAGCATTTT | CASSPTQNQPQHF
TRBJ2-1 | TRBV9 | TRBD1 | . | TGTGCCAGCATGACAGGGGGGCAGGATTACAATGAGCAGTTCTTC | CASMTGGQDYNEQFF
TRBJ2-5 | TRBV19 | . | . | TGTGCCAGTAGTGTTAGAGGGGAGACCCAGTACTTC | CASSVRGETQYF
TRBJ1-2 | TRBV6-5 | . | . | TGTGCCAGCAGACCCCCGGGATCGGGACTTGGCTACACCTTC | CASRPPGSGLGYTF
TRBJ2-7 | TRBV30 | . | few | TGTGCCTGGAGTAGGTTTAGCCGCCGGGGCCATCCCGAGCAGTACTTC | CAWSRFSRRGHPEQYF
TRBJ1-5 | TRBV2 | . | . | TGTGCCAGCACAGACGGAGACATGCAGCCCCAGCATTTT | CASTDGDMQPQHF
TRBJ1-1 | TRBV9 | TRBD1 | . | TGTGCCAGCAGCGTAGGGGGACAGGGGGCGAACACTGAAGCTTTCTTT | CASSVGGQGANTEAFF
TRBJ1-2 | TRBV18 | TRBD1 | . | TGTGCCAGCTCACATGGACAGGACTATGGCTACACCTTC | CASSHGQDYGYTF
TRBJ2-1 | TRBV11-2 | . | . | TGTGCCAGCAGTCGACGGGATGAGCAGTTCTTC | CASSRRDEQFF
TRBJ2-7 | TRBV7-9 | . | . | TGTGCCAGCAGCTTACAAGGATCGCCCTACGAGCAGTACTTC | CASSLQGSPYEQYF
TRBJ2-2 | TRBV5-4 | . | . | TGTGCCAGCAGCTTCCTCACAGGGTTGCGAGACGGGGAGCTGTTTTTT | CASSFLTGLRDGELFF
TRBJ2-2 | TRBV7-2 | . | . | TGTGCCAGCAGCCTCCTAGGGAACACCGGGGAGCTGTTTTTT | CASSLLGNTGELFF
TRBJ2-2 | TRBV9 | . | . | TGTGCCAGCAGCGTTCGGGGGGCAAACACCGGGGAGCTGTTTTTT | CASSVRGANTGELFF